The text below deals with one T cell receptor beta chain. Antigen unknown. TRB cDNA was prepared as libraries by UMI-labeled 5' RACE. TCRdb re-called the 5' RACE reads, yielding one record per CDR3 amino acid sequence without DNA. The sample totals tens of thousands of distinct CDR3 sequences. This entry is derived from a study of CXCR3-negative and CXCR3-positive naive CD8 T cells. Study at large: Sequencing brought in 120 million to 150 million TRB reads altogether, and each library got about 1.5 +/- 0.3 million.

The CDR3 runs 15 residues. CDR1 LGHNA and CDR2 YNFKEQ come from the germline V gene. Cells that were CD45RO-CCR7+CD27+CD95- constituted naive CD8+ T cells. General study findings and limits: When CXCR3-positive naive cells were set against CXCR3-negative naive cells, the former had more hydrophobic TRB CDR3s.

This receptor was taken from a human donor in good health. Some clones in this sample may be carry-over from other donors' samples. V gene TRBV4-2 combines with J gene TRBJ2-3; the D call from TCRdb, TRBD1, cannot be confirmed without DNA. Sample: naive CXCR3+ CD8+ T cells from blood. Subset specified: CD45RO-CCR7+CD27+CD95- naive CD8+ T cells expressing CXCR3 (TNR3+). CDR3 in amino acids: CASSPEGAGGDTQYF.